This entry is about one TCR beta chain. Its recognized antigen is unknown. Base qualities were left out, and no much larger clone turns up one base away. These data belong to a study of T cells in Graves' hyperthyroidism and ophthalmopathy (dated by TCRdb to the late 2010s). In terms of the full investigation: Peripheral blood samples were taken at initial diagnosis, before any treatment was given. The paper reports TCR Vbeta CDR3 sequencing of approximately 140 peripheral blood samples: fewer than 50 ophthalmopathy, 70 to 85 hyperthyroidism and around 17 progressor patients. Prospective prediction of ophthalmopathy was tested in an independent validation cohort consisting of roughly 20 hyperthyroidism patients and some 15 patients who later progressed to ophthalmopathy. The roughly 91 discovery patients were randomly split 7:3 into training and test sets. To identify distinguishing TCR V-J signatures, a discovery cohort of 90 to 100 patients was used, comprising roughly 45 with Graves' ophthalmopathy and about 59 with stable Graves' hyperthyroidism. After sampling, hyperthyroidism patients received methimazole starting at 30 mg daily, and ophthalmopathy patients received high-dose intravenous methylprednisolone. Thyroid tissue and blood T-cell repertoires from about six Graves' hyperthyroidism patients were also compared in the study.

The TCR beta CDR3 regions were amplified from the RNA transcripts. The TCR CDR3 was subjected to a first round of RT-PCR using the HTBI primer set and the Qiagen OneStep RT-PCR kit. Libraries were constructed in a second round of multiplex PCR, after which size selection and purification were performed. Paired-end sequencing of the libraries was performed with 100 bp reads on an Illumina HiSeq2000. Concerning the study's data processing: SOAPnuke was used to process the raw data, throwing out any read that contained adapters or uncalled bases, had a mean Phred below 15, or lacked an exact constant-primer or identifier match. High-quality paired reads were merged using COPE v1.2.5, and each unique nucleotide sequence was defined as a clonotype. MiTCR v1.1 was used to align the clonotypes against IMGT TRBV, TRBD and TRBJ reference segments. Analysis was restricted to V-J combinations with a frequency above 0.0001, which covered about 99% of repertoires. A TCS score was defined as the ratio of F50 (clonal expansion) to E x V (chaos), with BLOSUM62-based TCRdist applied between CDR3 peptides within each V-J. Welch's t-statistics and random forest reduced several hundred V-J features to about 12, which were used in a naive Bayes classifier (R e1071). TCRdb reran the public reads through fastp at Q25 and MiXCR, keeping productive beta chains. Each entry is one CDR3 protein sequence, shown with its most common DNA and genes. It is TCRdb's table, rather than the study itself, that gives the V and J calls and clone size. The sample yields 310,000 or so distinct CDR3 sequences; approximately 17% were counted once. The ten largest make up about 50% of the sample.

V has 2 bases trimmed and J has 5 bases trimmed; junction bases matching no gene number 14. From its cysteine to its phenylalanine, the CDR3 spans 17 amino acids. The kept DNA is CDR3 alone, 51 bases in frame from the first base. In the germline V gene (reference sequence), CDR1 corresponds to SEHNR and CDR2 to FQNEAQ. The full study reports these points: Most expanded thyroid clonotypes (frequency above 0.001) were also detected in blood, suggesting blood repertoires may reflect thyroid immune responses. In cross-validation, a model built on a 13 V-J signature told ophthalmopathy apart from stable hyperthyroidism with just under 90% sensitivity and about 81% specificity, and in testing the same model reached 80%/75%. In validation, progression to ophthalmopathy was predicted by the model with around 70% sensitivity and around 75% specificity, a median of 6.5 months before onset. No statistical method was used to set the sample size in advance, and investigators knew the group allocation.

Ophthalmopathy patients had moderately to severely active disease, with a Clinical Activity Score of 3 or more, a NOSPECS grade of 4 or more, and a disease duration of less than 3 months. The study excluded patients with uncontrolled infections, other autoimmune diseases, pregnancy or lactation. Diagnoses were established on the basis of clinical symptoms, serum thyroxine and TRAb, thyroid ultrasound, and orbital computed tomography. PBMCs were isolated from 8 to 10 ml of fresh peripheral blood by Ficoll-Paque density gradient centrifugation. Total RNA was extracted with Trizol reagent, and quality was checked on an Agilent 2100 Bioanalyzer.

Sequences were obtained from blood. The chain is assembled from TRBV7-9 and TRBJ1-1, with 7 central nucleotides matching TRBD1. This TCR was recovered from a woman aged 60-70 years with Graves' ophthalmopathy. The DNA reads as follows: TGTGCCAGCAGCTTAAGGGGGACAGTTTCGGGGGGAACTGAAGCTTTCTTT. This sequence encodes CASSLRGTVSGGTEAFF.